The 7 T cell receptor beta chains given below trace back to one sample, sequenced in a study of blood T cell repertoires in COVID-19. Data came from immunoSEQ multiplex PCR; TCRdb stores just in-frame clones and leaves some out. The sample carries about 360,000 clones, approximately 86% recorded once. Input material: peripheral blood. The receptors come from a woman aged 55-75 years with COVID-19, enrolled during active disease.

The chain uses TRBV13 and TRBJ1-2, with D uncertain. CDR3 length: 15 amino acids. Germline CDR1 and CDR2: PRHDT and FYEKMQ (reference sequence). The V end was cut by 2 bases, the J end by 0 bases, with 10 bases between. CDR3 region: CASSLMSVANYGYTF. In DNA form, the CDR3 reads TGTGCCAGCAGCTTAATGTCGGTAGCTAACTATGGCTACACCTTC.

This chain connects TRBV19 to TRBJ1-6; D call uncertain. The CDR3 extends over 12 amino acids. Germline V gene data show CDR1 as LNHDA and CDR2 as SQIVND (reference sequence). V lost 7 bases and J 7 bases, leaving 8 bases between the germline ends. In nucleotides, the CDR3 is TGTGCCAGTATGGTCGGGAATTCACCCCTCCACTTT. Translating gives CASMVGNSPLHF.

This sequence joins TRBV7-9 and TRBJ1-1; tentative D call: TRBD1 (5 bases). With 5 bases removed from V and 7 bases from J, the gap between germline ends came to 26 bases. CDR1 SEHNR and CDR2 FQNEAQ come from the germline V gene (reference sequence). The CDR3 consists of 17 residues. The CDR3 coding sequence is TGTGCCAGCAGCCCCCCTTATGGCCTACAGGTGCCCGGTGAAGCTTTCTTT. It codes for CASSPPYGLQVPGEAFF.

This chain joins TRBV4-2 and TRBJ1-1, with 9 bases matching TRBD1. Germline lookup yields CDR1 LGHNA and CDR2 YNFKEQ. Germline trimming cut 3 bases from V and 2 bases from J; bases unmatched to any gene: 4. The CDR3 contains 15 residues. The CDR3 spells CASSQVDRGNTEAFF. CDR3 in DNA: TGTGCCAGCAGCCAGGTGGACAGGGGCAACACTGAAGCTTTCTTT.

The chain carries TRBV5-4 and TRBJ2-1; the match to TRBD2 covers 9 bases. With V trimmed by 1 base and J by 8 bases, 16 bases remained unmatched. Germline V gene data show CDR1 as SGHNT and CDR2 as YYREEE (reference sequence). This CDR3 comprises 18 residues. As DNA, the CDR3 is TGTGCCAGCAGCTTGTCGGGGTTAGCGGGGGTCGAGTGGGATGAGCAGTTCTTC. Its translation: CASSLSGLAGVEWDEQFF.

As DNA, the CDR3 is TGCGCCAGCAGCCAAGTAATCAGGTCCGGGGAGCTGTTTTTT. Protein product: CASSQVIRSGELFF. The V call is TRBV4-1, the J call TRBJ2-2; D is ambiguous. V was trimmed by 1 base and J by 6 bases, leaving 9 bases between them. The germline V gene encodes CDR1 MGHRA and CDR2 YSYEKL. The CDR3 consists of 14 residues.

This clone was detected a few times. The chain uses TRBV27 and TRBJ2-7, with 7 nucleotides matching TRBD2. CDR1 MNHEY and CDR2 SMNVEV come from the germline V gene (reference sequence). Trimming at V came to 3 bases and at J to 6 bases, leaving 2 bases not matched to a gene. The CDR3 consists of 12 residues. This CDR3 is CASSFPGGEQYF. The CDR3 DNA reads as TGTGCCAGCAGTTTCCCGGGAGGCGAGCAGTACTTC.